This is a list of T cell receptor beta chains from one sample in a study of STAT3 mutations in large granular lymphocyte leukemia. Assay: immunoSEQ multiplex PCR; the TCRdb copy retains only in-frame clones and omits some. The sample records roughly 10,000 clones, about 92% being singletons. Sequenced material: peripheral blood mononuclear cells. The receptors were gathered from a man between 60 and 75 years old with T-cell large granular lymphocyte leukemia. Some clones in this sample may be carry-over from other donors' samples. CDR3s include the opening cysteine and the closing phenylalanine or tryptophan. Each record gives: V gene, J gene, CDR3 protein.

TRBV6-5,TRBJ2-7,CASSLWSGGGEQYF
TRBV18,TRBJ2-2,CASSPPGRVNTGELFF
TRBV5-4,TRBJ2-1,CASSARTSGWYEQFF
TRBV5-4,TRBJ2-3,CASSSFDRGPDTQYF
TRBV28,TRBJ2-3,CASSPWTSGRGGTDTQYF
TRBV7-2,TRBJ2-7,CASSLGADEQYF
TRBV10-2,TRBJ1-5,CASSDQGYGQPQHF
TRBV5-4,TRBJ2-7,CASSLAGQGAKSNF
TRBV6-5,TRBJ2-5,CASSPDIGVETQYF
TRBV9,TRBJ2-5,CASSVAVGGGGETQYF
TRBV5-1,TRBJ2-7,CASSEGNSYEQYF
TRBV29-1,TRBJ2-5,CSVGRGEETQYF
TRBV18,TRBJ1-4,CASSPNRQGRDEKLFF
TRBV6-6,TRBJ1-4,CASRSGPIEKLFF
TRBV4-3,TRBJ2-7,CASSQEYGSGQGYEQYF
TRBV19,TRBJ1-5,CASSIDRFQPQHF
TRBV5-4,TRBJ2-1,CASSPGTPNEQFF
TRBV9,TRBJ2-2,CASSVGTGFTGELFF
TRBV4-3,TRBJ2-5,CASSRKLAGGETQYF
TRBV5-4,TRBJ1-1,CASSRGQGDTEAFF
TRBV2,TRBJ2-5,CASSERTVQETQYF
TRBV19,TRBJ2-2,CASSIDYPMGLAVTRGVGELFF
TRBV30,TRBJ2-4,CAWSVTGATKNIQYF